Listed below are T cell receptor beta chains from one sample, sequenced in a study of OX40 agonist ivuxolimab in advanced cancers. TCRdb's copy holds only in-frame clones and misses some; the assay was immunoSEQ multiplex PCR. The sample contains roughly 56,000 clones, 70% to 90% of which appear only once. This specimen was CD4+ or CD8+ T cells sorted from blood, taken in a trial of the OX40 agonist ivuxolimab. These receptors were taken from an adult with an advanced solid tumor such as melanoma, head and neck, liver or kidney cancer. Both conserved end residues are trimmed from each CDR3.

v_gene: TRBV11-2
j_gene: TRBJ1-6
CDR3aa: ASSLGGGSPLH

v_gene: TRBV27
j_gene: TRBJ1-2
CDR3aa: ASSLKSSVGVLTNYGYT

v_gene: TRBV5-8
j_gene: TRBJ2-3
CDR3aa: ASSRRSGAGTDTQY

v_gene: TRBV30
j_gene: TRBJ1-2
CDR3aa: ALGPGRAVYGYT

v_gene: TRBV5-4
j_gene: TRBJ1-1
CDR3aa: ASSSRASQPEAF

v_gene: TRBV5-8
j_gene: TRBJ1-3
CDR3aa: ASSLIRGAGNTIY

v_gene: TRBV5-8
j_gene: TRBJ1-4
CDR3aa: ASSAKGTTNEKLF

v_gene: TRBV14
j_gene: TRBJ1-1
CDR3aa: ASSPTVNTEAF

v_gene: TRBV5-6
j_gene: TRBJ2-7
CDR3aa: ASSAGTGVSYEQY

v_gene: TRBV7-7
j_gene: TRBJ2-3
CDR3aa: ASSFSGTTDTQY

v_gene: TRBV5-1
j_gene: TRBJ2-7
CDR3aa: ASSLAYSSYEQY

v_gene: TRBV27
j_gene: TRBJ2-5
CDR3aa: ASSFRPQETQY

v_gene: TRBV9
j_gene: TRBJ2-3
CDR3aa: ASSVESTGHGDTQY

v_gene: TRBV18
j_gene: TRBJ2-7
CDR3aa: ASSLSGTHLTYEQY

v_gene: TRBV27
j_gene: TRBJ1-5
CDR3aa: ASSEEPRGNQPQH

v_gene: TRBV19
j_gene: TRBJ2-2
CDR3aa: ASRSGRAAGELF

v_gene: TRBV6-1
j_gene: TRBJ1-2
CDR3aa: ASSELLRGGYT

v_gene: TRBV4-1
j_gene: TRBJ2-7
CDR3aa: ASSHSSTVIYEQY

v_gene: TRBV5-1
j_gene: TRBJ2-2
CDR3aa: ASSWQGGTGELF

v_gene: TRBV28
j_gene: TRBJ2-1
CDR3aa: ASSPTSPMQF

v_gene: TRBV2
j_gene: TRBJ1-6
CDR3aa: ASSEALQGVSYNSPLH

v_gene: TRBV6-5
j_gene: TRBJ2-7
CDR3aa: ASSRRDRGFDEQY

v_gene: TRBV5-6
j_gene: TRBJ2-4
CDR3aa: ASSLRILLAKNIQY

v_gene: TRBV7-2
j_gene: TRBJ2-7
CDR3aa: ASSAYAGYGAEQY

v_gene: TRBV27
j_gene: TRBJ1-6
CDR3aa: ASTEGDRASPLH

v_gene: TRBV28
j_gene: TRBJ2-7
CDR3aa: ATMRGAYEQY

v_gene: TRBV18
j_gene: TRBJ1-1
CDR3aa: ASSRQQGADTEAF

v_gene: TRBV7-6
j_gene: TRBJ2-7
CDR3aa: ASSLADRGAYEQY

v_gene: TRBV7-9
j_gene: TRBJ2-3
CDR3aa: ASSPGAPLSTDTQY

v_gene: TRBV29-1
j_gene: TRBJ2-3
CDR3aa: SVSTSSLRGPQY

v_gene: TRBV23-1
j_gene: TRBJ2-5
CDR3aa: ASSQSSSGTQY

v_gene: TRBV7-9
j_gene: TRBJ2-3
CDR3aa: ASSLGTGGYTDTQY

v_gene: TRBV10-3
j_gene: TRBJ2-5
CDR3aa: AISPGQGETQY

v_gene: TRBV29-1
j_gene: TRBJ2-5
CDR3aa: SADSGTIQETQY

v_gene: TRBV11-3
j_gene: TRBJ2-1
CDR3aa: ASSPDANEQF

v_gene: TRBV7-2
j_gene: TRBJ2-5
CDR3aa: ASSSRLAGGPRQETQY

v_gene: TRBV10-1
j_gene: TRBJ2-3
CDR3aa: ASSGTSGNTQY

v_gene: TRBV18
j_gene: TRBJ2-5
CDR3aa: ASSPTSGQETRY

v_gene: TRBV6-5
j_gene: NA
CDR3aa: ASRPPQGEQY

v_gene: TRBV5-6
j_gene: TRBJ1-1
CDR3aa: ASTQLGREDTEAF

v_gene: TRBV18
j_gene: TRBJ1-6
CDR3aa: ASSPSPGDSYNSPLH

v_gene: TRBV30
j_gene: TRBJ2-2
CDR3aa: AWRADSNTGELF

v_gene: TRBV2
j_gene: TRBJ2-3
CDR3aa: ASSGIGDTQY

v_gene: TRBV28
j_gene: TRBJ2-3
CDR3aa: ASGFTDTQY

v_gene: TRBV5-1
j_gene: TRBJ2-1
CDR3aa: ASSSGRGTANNEQF

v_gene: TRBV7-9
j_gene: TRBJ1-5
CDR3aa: ASSFTNQPQH

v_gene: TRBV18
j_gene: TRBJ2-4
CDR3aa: ASSAAQREVVNIQY

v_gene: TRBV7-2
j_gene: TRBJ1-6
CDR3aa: ASSLAGQGNSPLH

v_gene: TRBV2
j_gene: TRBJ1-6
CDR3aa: ASISGEGGAYNSPLH

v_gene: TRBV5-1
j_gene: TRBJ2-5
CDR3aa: ASSEGLAGGGETQY